This T cell receptor (beta chain) was identified in a study of tumor T cells in aggressive B-cell lymphoma. Repertoires were generated with immunoSEQ multiplex PCR, while TCRdb's copy carries only in-frame clones and drops some. The data show fewer than 900 clones, 80% to 95% seen once. The germline V and J ends were trimmed by 0 bases and 6 bases, with 6 bases remaining between them. The germline V gene encodes CDR1 SGHRS and CDR2 YFSETQ. This CDR3 region has 13 residues. Sequencing input: tumor tissue. The source is an adult with diffuse large B cell lymphoma. V usage is TRBV5-1 and J usage is TRBJ2-2; maybe TRBD1 (5 bases). This chain's CDR3 is CASSLEGPGELFF. The CDR3 nucleotides read TGCGCCAGCAGCTTGGAGGGGCCCGGGGAGCTGTTTTTT.